The 9 T cell receptor beta chains listed next were all sequenced from one sample in a study of lymphopenia after photon versus proton radiotherapy. Measured with immunoSEQ multiplex PCR; TCRdb has only the in-frame clones, and not every one. The table lists about 62,000 clones, 87% of them singletons. The sample in question was peripheral blood, obtained from a patient treated with proton-based radiotherapy. These receptors were obtained from a man older than 75 with esophageal cancer.

This chain joins TRBV27 and TRBJ1-6; D gene ambiguous. V was pared by 4 bases and J by 7 bases, with 14 bases between. Germline V gene lookup returns CDR1 MNHEY and CDR2 SMNVEV (reference sequence). The CDR3 length is 15 residues. The DNA of the CDR3 is TGTGCCAGCAGTTCATTTATAAGTCAGAATTCACCCCTCCACTTT. Its translation: CASSSFISQNSPLHF.

The J gene is TRBJ1-1, the V gene TRBV7-6; no reliable D call. The CDR3 loop spans 14 amino acids. Germline values: CDR1 SGHVS, CDR2 FNYEAQ. The V end lost 2 bases, the J end lost 1 base, and 8 bases lay between the germline ends. The CDR3 coding sequence is TGTGCCAGCAGCTTAACCCAGCGGAACACTGAAGCTTTCTTT. Its protein product is CASSLTQRNTEAFF.

The chain employs TRBV9 and TRBJ1-3; D is undetermined. V was shortened by 2 bases and J by 4 bases, with 7 bases between the two germline ends. CDR3 length equals 13 residues. CDR1 is SGDLS, CDR2 YYNGEE, per germline. CDR3 in amino acids: CASSVAVGNTIYF. The CDR3 nucleotides read TGTGCCAGCAGCGTGGCGGTCGGAAACACCATATATTTT.

This chain joins TRBV4-1 and TRBJ1-2; perhaps TRBD1 as D (5 bases). This CDR3 has 15 residues. V lost 2 bases and J 3 bases, leaving 13 bases between the germline ends. CDR1 is MGHRA, CDR2 YSYEKL, per germline. CDR3 bases: TGCGCCAGCAGCCAATTATTTGGGGGGGACTATGGCTACACCTTC. This gives the protein CASSQLFGGDYGYTF.

The chain couples TRBV9 to TRBJ1-5; D is ambiguous. The ends were cut back, 3 bases at V and 0 bases at J, with 7 bases in the middle. The CDR3 has 14 amino acids. Germline lookup yields CDR1 SGDLS and CDR2 YYNGEE. In DNA, the CDR3 is TGTGCCAGCAGCGAAGGGTATAGCAATCAGCCCCAGCATTTT. Its translation: CASSEGYSNQPQHF.

The chain is built from TRBV19 and TRBJ1-4, with a weak D call TRBD1 (6 bases). Germline loops: CDR1 LNHDA, CDR2 SQIVND (reference sequence). This CDR3 is built from 14 residues. V lost 5 bases to trimming and J lost 4 bases, with 11 bases between them. In nucleotides, the CDR3 is TGTGCCAGTAGTCCGGGACACCTTAATGAAAAACTGTTTTTT. It translates to CASSPGHLNEKLFF.

The chain joins TRBV5-4 to TRBJ2-6, with D uncertain. The ends were cut back, 0 bases at V and 0 bases at J, with 7 bases in the middle. Germline V gene sequence: CDR1 SGHNT, CDR2 YYREEE (reference sequence). This CDR3 region has 16 residues. The CDR3 bases are TGTGCCAGCAGCTTGGCGGAAAACTCTGGGGCCAACGTCCTGACTTTC. This encodes CASSLAENSGANVLTF. Supplemented by reference TRBV5-4 and TRBJ2-6, the full variable domain reads ETGVTQSPTHLIKTRGQQVTLRCSSQSGHNTVSWYQQALGQGPQFIFQYYREEENGRGNFPPRFSGLQFPNYSSELNVNALELDDSALYLCASSLAENSGANVLTFGAGSRLTVL.

This clone appeared once. V gene TRBV6-6 combines with J gene TRBJ2-7, with D uncertain. V lost 10 bases, J lost 1 base, and 14 bases lay in between. There are 13 residues in the CDR3. Germline V gene lookup returns CDR1 MNHNY and CDR2 SVGAGI (reference sequence). The CDR3 reads CATTSPVSYEQYF. CDR3 in DNA: TGTGCCACCACCTCACCAGTGTCCTACGAGCAGTACTTC.

V and J are TRBV5-5 and TRBJ2-7; possibly TRBD2 for D (5 bases). V was trimmed by 0 bases and J by 6 bases, leaving 10 bases between them. The length of the CDR3 is 13 residues. The V gene's germline CDR1 is SGHKS and CDR2 YYEKEE (reference sequence). The CDR3 nucleotides read TGTGCCAGCAGCTTGGCGGGGTCGGCCGAGCAGTACTTC. Translation gives CASSLAGSAEQYF.